This entry lists 11 T cell receptor beta chains sequenced from one sample in a study of patients and donors after allogeneic stem cell transplantation. From the RT-PCR reads, TCRdb called clonotypes with MiXCR, one entry per CDR3 protein. The sample records about a million distinct CDR3 sequences, approximately 19% being singletons. The sequencing input was blood, either unsorted or a sorted T cell fraction (not recorded which). The receptors were gathered from a human donor who was either an allogeneic HSCT recipient or a stem cell or donor lymphocyte infusion donor (not recorded which). It is not recorded whose cells these are; they may come from a transplant donor.

The chain combines TRBV12-3 or TRBV12-4 with TRBJ2-3; D perhaps matches TRBD2 (6 bases). V lost 1 base, J lost 6 bases, and 17 bases lay in between. CDR3 length: 16 amino acids. The CDR3 region is CASSLGVGRGVDTQYF. DNA of the CDR3: TGTGCCAGCAGTTTAGGAGTCGGACGCGGGGTGGATACGCAGTATTTT.

The V and J genes are TRBV5-1 and TRBJ2-7, with 11 positions matching TRBD1. Germline V gene data show CDR1 as SGHRS and CDR2 as YFSETQ. Trimming took 4 bases from V and 7 from J; bases not matched to a gene: 4. This CDR3 has 13 amino acids. The CDR3 is CASSTDRGREQYF. The CDR3 bases are TGCGCCAGCAGCACGGACAGGGGGCGGGAGCAGTACTTC. Variable domain in full (rest from reference TRBV5-1 and TRBJ2-7): KAGVTQTPRYLIKTRGQQVTLSCSPISGHRSVSWYQQTPGQGLQFLFEYFSETQRNKGNFPGRFSGRQFSNSRSEMNVSTLELGDSALYLCASSTDRGREQYFGPGTRLTVT.

The genes are TRBV18 and TRBJ1-5; TRBD1 might be the D (6 bases). Deletions cut 8 bases from V and 3 bases from J, with 17 bases between. Germline CDR1 is KGHSH and CDR2 is LQKENI. CDR3 length: 15 amino acids. The chain's CDR3 is CASAFPDRPNQPQHF. The CDR3 DNA sequence: TGTGCCAGCGCCTTCCCGGACAGACCCAATCAGCCCCAGCATTTT.

The sample holds a few counts of this clonotype. This chain joins TRBV7-9 and TRBJ1-1; 11 bases agree with TRBD1. CDR1 is SEHNR and CDR2 is FQNEAQ in the germline V gene (reference sequence). With V trimmed by 0 bases and J by 8 bases, 2 bases remained unmatched. This CDR3 is 14 amino acids long. The CDR3 loop reads CASSLAGTGGEAFF. The CDR3 nucleotides are TGTGCCAGCAGCTTAGCGGGGACAGGGGGGGAAGCTTTCTTT. Supplemented by reference TRBV7-9 and TRBJ1-1, the full variable domain reads DTGVSQNPRHKITKRGQNVTFRCDPISEHNRLYWYRQTLGQGPEFLTYFQNEAQLEKSRLLSDRFSAERPKGSFSTLEIQRTEQGDSAMYLCASSLAGTGGEAFFGQGTRLTVV.

This clonotype has only a few counts. V gene TRBV27 combines with J gene TRBJ1-6; perhaps TRBD1 as D (6 bases). Germline loops: CDR1 MNHEY, CDR2 SMNVEV (reference sequence). The CDR3 consists of 15 residues. Trimming pared 6 bases from V and 9 bases from J, leaving 18 bases between. CDR3 in DNA: TGTGCCAGCAGCCCGGGTGAGGGGGGGCGTTCACCCCTCCACTTT. This codes for CASSPGEGGRSPLHF.

At least ten counts were recorded for this clonotype. This rearrangement joins TRBV18 to TRBJ1-1; D gene unclear. V lost 3 bases and J lost 2, with 7 bases in between. The CDR3 consists of 13 residues. From germline, CDR1 is KGHSH and CDR2 LQKENI. CDR3 loop: CASSPDLNTEAFF. The CDR3 bases are TGTGCCAGCTCACCCGACTTAAACACTGAAGCTTTCTTT.

J is TRBJ1-5 and V is TRBV20-1; D might be TRBD1 (5 bases). Germline CDR1 is DFQATT and CDR2 is SNEGSKA (reference sequence). There are 14 residues in the CDR3. The ends were cut back, 1 base at V and 11 bases at J, with 18 bases in the middle. CDR3 region: CSARAGLLLGAQHF. CDR3 in DNA: TGCAGTGCTAGAGCGGGACTCCTTCTAGGGGCCCAGCATTTT.

This chain connects TRBV29-1 to TRBJ1-2; D uncertain. V was clipped by 5 bases and J by 4 bases, with 17 bases between them. This CDR3 has 14 residues. Germline V gene sequence: CDR1 SQVTM, CDR2 ANQGSEA. The CDR3 sequence: CSVPTGLSPYGYTF. DNA of the CDR3: TGCAGCGTTCCGACTGGTTTATCCCCCTATGGCTACACCTTC.

The chain employs TRBV6-1 and TRBJ2-7, with a tentative D call TRBD2 (6 bases). Trimming pared 6 bases from V and 7 bases from J, leaving 19 bases between. The CDR3 spans 14 residues. Germline V gene data show CDR1 as MNHNS and CDR2 as SASEGT. Here the CDR3 DNA reads TGTGCCAGCAGCCCCGGACGGCGGGGCCAGGAGCAGTACTTC. Translation gives CASSPGRRGQEQYF.

This chain uses TRBV11-2 with TRBJ1-3, with D unclear. The germline CDR1 and CDR2 sequences are SGHAT and FQNNGV. Trimming took off 1 base at V and 0 bases at J, with 7 bases between the two ends. This CDR3 spans 15 amino acids. The CDR3 is CASSLVQSSGNTIYF. The CDR3, as DNA: TGTGCCAGCAGCTTAGTACAGAGCTCTGGAAACACCATATATTTT.

This clonotype was seen many times. V and J are TRBV5-6 and TRBJ2-1; D is undetermined. Germline V gene data show CDR1 as SGHDT and CDR2 as YYEEEE. The V end lost 0 bases, the J end lost 10 bases, and 5 bases lay between the germline ends. The CDR3 loop spans 11 amino acids. CDR3 sequence (DNA): TGTGCCAGCAGCTTGGACCTAGAGCAGTTCTTC. Translating gives CASSLDLEQFF. The full variable domain, in which reference TRBV5-6 and TRBJ2-1 provide the parts outside the CDR3, is DAGVTQSPTHLIKTRGQQVTLRCSPKSGHDTVSWYQQALGQGPQFIFQYYEEEERQRGNFPDRFSGHQFPNYSSELNVNALLLGDSALYLCASSLDLEQFFGPGTRLTVL.